The rows below give T cell receptor beta chains drawn from one sample of a study of blood T cell repertoires in COVID-19. Produced via immunoSEQ multiplex PCR; TCRdb's table is partial and in-frame only. The profile shows around 300,000 clones, roughly 90% of them singletons. The sequenced sample consisted of PBMCs or T cells enriched from blood (not recorded which). The receptors derive from a woman in her 50s who had recovered from COVID-19. Each CDR3 is given with its conserved first and last residue. D genes are given only for firm matches. Clone size is shown for a subset of rows, as once, few, many or a class of expanded clone.

CDR3nt: TGTGCCAGCAGCTTAGAGAGCGGAGAGACCCAGTACTTC; CDR3aa: CASSLESGETQYF; j_gene: TRBJ2-5; v_gene: TRBV7-2; d_gene: .; abundance: .
CDR3nt: TGTGCCAGCAGCTTAGGGACAGGGCCAGGATCACCCCTCCACTTT; CDR3aa: CASSLGTGPGSPLHF; j_gene: TRBJ1-6; v_gene: TRBV7-2; d_gene: TRBD1; abundance: .
CDR3nt: TGTGCCAGCAGTTTAGGTCGAATTATGAGCTCACGAAACCGGAATGAGCAGTTCTTC; CDR3aa: CASSLGRIMSSRNRNEQFF; j_gene: TRBJ2-1; v_gene: TRBV28; d_gene: .; abundance: .
CDR3nt: TGTGCCAGCAGTCCAGAGCCGGGACAGCTAACCTACGAGCAGTACTTC; CDR3aa: CASSPEPGQLTYEQYF; j_gene: TRBJ2-7; v_gene: TRBV2; d_gene: TRBD1; abundance: once
CDR3nt: TGTGCCAGCACATCGGCGGTCTACGAGCAGTACTTC; CDR3aa: CASTSAVYEQYF; j_gene: TRBJ2-7; v_gene: TRBV12-3/TRBV12-4; d_gene: .; abundance: few
CDR3nt: TGTGCCAGCAGCTCGGACAGGTTAAACGCGAACACCGGGGAGCTGTTTTTT; CDR3aa: CASSSDRLNANTGELFF; j_gene: TRBJ2-2; v_gene: TRBV5-5; d_gene: TRBD1; abundance: .
CDR3nt: TGCGCCAGCAGCTTGGAGACTAGCGGGAGGGTTAGGACCTACAATGAGCAGTTCTTC; CDR3aa: CASSLETSGRVRTYNEQFF; j_gene: TRBJ2-1; v_gene: TRBV5-1; d_gene: TRBD2; abundance: .
CDR3nt: TGTGCCAGCAGCAAGACAGGCAGCAATAGCAATCAGCCCCAGCATTTT; CDR3aa: CASSKTGSNSNQPQHF; j_gene: TRBJ1-5; v_gene: TRBV28; d_gene: .; abundance: .
CDR3nt: TGTGCCAGCTCACCACCTGAATCTAGCGGGAGTGGCTACGAGCAGTACTTC; CDR3aa: CASSPPESSGSGYEQYF; j_gene: TRBJ2-7; v_gene: TRBV18; d_gene: TRBD2; abundance: .
CDR3nt: TGTGCCAGCAGACAGGGACAGGGGGCGGGAGCTTTCTTT; CDR3aa: CASRQGQGAGAFF; j_gene: TRBJ1-1; v_gene: TRBV3-1/TRBV3-2; d_gene: TRBD1; abundance: .
CDR3nt: TGTGCCAGCAGCCCCGACGGGTCATCCAATTCACCCCTCCACTTT; CDR3aa: CASSPDGSSNSPLHF; j_gene: TRBJ1-6; v_gene: TRBV7-9; d_gene: .; abundance: once
CDR3nt: TGTGCCAGTCTAGGGACAGGACCCTACAATGAGCAGTTCTTC; CDR3aa: CASLGTGPYNEQFF; j_gene: TRBJ2-1; v_gene: TRBV28; d_gene: TRBD1; abundance: .
CDR3nt: TGTGCCAGCAGCCCTAGCCGACTAGCGGGAGGAACCTTCGATGAGCAGTTCTTC; CDR3aa: CASSPSRLAGGTFDEQFF; j_gene: TRBJ2-1; v_gene: TRBV7-3; d_gene: TRBD2; abundance: .
CDR3nt: TGCAGCGTTCAGAGACTAGCGGGAGGGGGAATTAAAGAGACCCAGTACTTC; CDR3aa: CSVQRLAGGGIKETQYF; j_gene: TRBJ2-5; v_gene: TRBV29-1; d_gene: TRBD2; abundance: .
CDR3nt: TGTGCCAGCAGTGAAATAGGGACAGGGCAAAACGAGCAGTACTTC; CDR3aa: CASSEIGTGQNEQYF; j_gene: TRBJ2-7; v_gene: TRBV2; d_gene: TRBD1; abundance: .
CDR3nt: TGTGCCAGCTCACCATCAACAGGGTCGACTAATGAAAAACTGTTTTTT; CDR3aa: CASSPSTGSTNEKLFF; j_gene: TRBJ1-4; v_gene: TRBV18; d_gene: .; abundance: .
CDR3nt: TGCGCCAGCAGCTTCGAACCTGCCGGGACAGGGACTGGGGCCAACGTCCTGACTTTC; CDR3aa: CASSFEPAGTGTGANVLTF; j_gene: TRBJ2-6; v_gene: TRBV5-1; d_gene: TRBD1; abundance: .
CDR3nt: TGTGCCAGCAGCTCAGACAGGTCCTCCTACAATGAGCAGTTCTTC; CDR3aa: CASSSDRSSYNEQFF; j_gene: TRBJ2-1; v_gene: TRBV7-8; d_gene: .; abundance: .
CDR3nt: TGCGCCAGCAGCCAAGCTGCAAGGGGCTCTGACGAGCAGTACTTC; CDR3aa: CASSQAARGSDEQYF; j_gene: TRBJ2-7; v_gene: TRBV4-3; d_gene: .; abundance: .
CDR3nt: TGTGCCAGCACAGACAGGAAAGCTACCTATGGCTACACCTTC; CDR3aa: CASTDRKATYGYTF; j_gene: TRBJ1-2; v_gene: TRBV6-5; d_gene: .; abundance: .
CDR3nt: TGTGCCAGCAGTGACGAAATGGCCCAGAAAGCTTTCTTT; CDR3aa: CASSDEMAQKAFF; j_gene: TRBJ1-1; v_gene: TRBV2; d_gene: .; abundance: .
CDR3nt: TGTGCCAGCACCGAACAGGGGGCTCAGCCCCAGCATTTT; CDR3aa: CASTEQGAQPQHF; j_gene: TRBJ1-5; v_gene: TRBV28; d_gene: TRBD1; abundance: .
CDR3nt: TGTGCCAGCAGTCTCGGACTAAACTACGAGCAGTACTTC; CDR3aa: CASSLGLNYEQYF; j_gene: TRBJ2-7; v_gene: TRBV27; d_gene: .; abundance: .
CDR3nt: TGTGCCAGCAGTGTTGTCGGGATCTCCTACAATGAGCAGTTCTTC; CDR3aa: CASSVVGISYNEQFF; j_gene: TRBJ2-1; v_gene: TRBV2; d_gene: .; abundance: .